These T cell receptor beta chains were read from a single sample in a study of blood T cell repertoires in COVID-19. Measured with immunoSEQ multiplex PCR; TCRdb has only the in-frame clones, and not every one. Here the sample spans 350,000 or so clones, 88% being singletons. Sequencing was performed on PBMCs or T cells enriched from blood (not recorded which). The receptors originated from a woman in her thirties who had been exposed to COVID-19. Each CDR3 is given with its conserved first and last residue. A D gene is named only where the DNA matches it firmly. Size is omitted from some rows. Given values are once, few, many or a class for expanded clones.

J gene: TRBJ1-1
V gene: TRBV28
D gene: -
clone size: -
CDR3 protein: CASSFGQFEAFF
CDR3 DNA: TGTGCCAGCAGTTTCGGACAGTTTGAAGCTTTCTTT

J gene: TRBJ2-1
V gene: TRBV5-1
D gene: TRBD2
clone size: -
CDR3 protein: CASSYPPSGRMDEQFF
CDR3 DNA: TGCGCCAGCAGCTACCCTCCGAGCGGGAGAATGGATGAGCAGTTCTTC

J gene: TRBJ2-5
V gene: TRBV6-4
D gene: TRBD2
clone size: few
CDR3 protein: CASSELAGNQETQYF
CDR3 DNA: TGTGCCAGCAGTGAACTAGCGGGGAACCAAGAGACCCAGTACTTC

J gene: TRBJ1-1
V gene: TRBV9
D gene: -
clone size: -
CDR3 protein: CASSGGATEWNTEAFF
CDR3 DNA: TGTGCCAGCAGTGGCGGCGCTACGGAATGGAACACTGAAGCTTTCTTT

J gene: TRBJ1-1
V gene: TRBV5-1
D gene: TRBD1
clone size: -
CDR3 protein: CASSPTGGPVTEAFF
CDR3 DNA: TGCGCCAGCAGCCCTACAGGGGGCCCTGTCACTGAAGCTTTCTTT

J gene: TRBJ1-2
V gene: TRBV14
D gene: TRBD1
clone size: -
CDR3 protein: CASSQGQGALYGYTF
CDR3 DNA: TGTGCCAGCAGCCAGGGACAGGGGGCTCTCTATGGCTACACCTTC

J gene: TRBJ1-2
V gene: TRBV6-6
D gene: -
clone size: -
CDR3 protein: CASRTLDYGYTF
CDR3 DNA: TGTGCCAGCAGGACACTAGACTATGGCTACACCTTC

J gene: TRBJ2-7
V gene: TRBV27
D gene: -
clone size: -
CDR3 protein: CASRALASEQYF
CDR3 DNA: TGTGCCAGCAGAGCCCTAGCTAGCGAGCAGTACTTC

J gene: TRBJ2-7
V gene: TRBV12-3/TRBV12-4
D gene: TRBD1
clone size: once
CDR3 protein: CASRQGAMREQYF
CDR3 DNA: TGTGCCAGTCGCCAGGGGGCTATGAGGGAGCAGTACTTC

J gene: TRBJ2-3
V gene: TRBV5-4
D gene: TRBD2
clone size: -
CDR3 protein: CASSPGTSGGTDTQYF
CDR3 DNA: TGTGCCAGCAGCCCCGGGACTAGCGGGGGCACAGATACGCAGTATTTT

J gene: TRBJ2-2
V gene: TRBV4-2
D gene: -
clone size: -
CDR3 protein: CASSQHEYSGTGELFF
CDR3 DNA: TGTGCCAGCAGCCAACACGAATATTCGGGCACCGGGGAGCTGTTTTTT

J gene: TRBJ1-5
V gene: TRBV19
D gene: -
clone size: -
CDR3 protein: CASSIQVDIKPQHF
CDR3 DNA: TGTGCCAGTAGTATACAGGTGGACATCAAGCCCCAGCATTTT

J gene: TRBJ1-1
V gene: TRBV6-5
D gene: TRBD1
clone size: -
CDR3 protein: CASSTGGRFTEAFF
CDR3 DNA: TGTGCCAGCAGTACAGGGGGGAGGTTCACTGAAGCTTTCTTT

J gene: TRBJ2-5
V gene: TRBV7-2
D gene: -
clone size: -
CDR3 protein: CASSSPRGSRETQYF
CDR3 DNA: TGTGCCAGCAGCTCTCCTAGGGGGAGCCGAGAGACCCAGTACTTC

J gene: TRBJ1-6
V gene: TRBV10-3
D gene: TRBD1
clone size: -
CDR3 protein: CATGGTANSPLHF
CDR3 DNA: TGTGCCACAGGAGGGACAGCTAATTCACCCCTCCACTTT

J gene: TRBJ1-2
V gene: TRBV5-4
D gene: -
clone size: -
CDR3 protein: CASSLDSYGYTF
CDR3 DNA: TGTGCCAGCAGCCTGGACAGCTATGGCTACACCTTC

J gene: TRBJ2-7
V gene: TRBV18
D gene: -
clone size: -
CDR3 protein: CASSPRAEEQYF
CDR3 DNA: TGTGCCAGCTCACCACGTGCGGAAGAGCAGTACTTC

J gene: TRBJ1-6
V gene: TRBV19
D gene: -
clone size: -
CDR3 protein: CASSLRDAGSTNSPLHF
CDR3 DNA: TGTGCCAGTAGTCTCAGGGACGCCGGGAGCACCAATTCACCCCTCCACTTT

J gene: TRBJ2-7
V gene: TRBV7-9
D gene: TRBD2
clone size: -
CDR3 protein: CASRPAGASYEQYF
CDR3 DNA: TGTGCCAGCAGACCAGCGGGAGCGTCCTACGAGCAGTACTTC

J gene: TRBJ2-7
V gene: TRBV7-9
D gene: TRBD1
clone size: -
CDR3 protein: CASSLNRGTYEQYF
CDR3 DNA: TGTGCCAGCAGCTTAAACAGGGGCACCTACGAGCAGTACTTC

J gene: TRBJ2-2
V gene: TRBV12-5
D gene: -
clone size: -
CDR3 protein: CASAPRGTGTGELFF
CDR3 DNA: TGTGCTAGTGCACCTAGGGGGACGGGCACCGGGGAGCTGTTTTTT